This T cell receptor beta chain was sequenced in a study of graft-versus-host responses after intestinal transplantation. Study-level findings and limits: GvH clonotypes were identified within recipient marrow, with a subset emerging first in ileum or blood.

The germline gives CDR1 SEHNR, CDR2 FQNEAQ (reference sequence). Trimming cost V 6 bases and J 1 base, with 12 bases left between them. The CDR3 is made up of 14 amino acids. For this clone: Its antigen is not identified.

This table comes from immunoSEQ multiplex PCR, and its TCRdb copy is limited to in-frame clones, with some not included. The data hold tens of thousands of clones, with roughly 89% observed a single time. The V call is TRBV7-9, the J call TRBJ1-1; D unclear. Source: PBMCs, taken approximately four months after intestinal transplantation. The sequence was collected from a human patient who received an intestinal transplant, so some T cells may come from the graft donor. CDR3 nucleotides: TGTGCCAGCAGTACGAGTATGGGGAACACTGAAGCTTTCTTT. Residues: CASSTSMGNTEAFF.